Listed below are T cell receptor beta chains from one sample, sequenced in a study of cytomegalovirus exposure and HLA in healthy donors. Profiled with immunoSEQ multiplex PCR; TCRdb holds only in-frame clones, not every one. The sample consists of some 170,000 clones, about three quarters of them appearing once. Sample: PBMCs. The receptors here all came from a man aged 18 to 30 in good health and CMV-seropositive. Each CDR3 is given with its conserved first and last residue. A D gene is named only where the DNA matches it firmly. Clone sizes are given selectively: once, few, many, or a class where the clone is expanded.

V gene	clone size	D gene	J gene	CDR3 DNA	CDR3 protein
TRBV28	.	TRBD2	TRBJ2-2	TGTGCCAGCAGGATTAGCGGGACCGGGGAGCTGTTTTTT	CASRISGTGELFF
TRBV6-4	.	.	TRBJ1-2	TGTGCCAGCAGTGATCCGGGGGGATATGGCTACACCTTC	CASSDPGGYGYTF
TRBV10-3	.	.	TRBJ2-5	TGTGCCATCAGTCTGAGCGGTGGGGAGACCCAGTACTTC	CAISLSGGETQYF
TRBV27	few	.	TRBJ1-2	TGTGCCAGCAGTAGGACAGAACTTATGACATATGGCTACACCTTC	CASSRTELMTYGYTF
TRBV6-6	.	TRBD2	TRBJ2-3	TGTGCCAGCAGATATCAAACTAGCGGGACAGATACGCAGTATTTT	CASRYQTSGTDTQYF
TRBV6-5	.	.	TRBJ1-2	TGTGCCAGCAGCCTTGACGGGGTCCCGAACTATGGCTACACCTTC	CASSLDGVPNYGYTF
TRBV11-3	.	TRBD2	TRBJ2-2	TGTGCCAGCAGCTTGCTAGCGGGCACCACCGGGGAGCTGTTTTTT	CASSLLAGTTGELFF
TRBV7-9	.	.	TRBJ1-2	TGTGCCAGCAGCCTGGACAGCTATGGCTACACCTTC	CASSLDSYGYTF
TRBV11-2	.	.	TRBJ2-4	TGTGCCAGCAGCTTATTTAGCAACATTCAGTACTTC	CASSLFSNIQYF
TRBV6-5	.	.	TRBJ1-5	TGTGCCAGCAGCGACGGGGGGACTAATCAGCCCCAGCATTTT	CASSDGGTNQPQHF
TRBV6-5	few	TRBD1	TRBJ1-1	TGTGCCAGCAGCCGACAGGGAGCTGAAGCTTTCTTT	CASSRQGAEAFF
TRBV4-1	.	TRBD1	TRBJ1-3	TGCGCCAGCAGCCATATGACAGGGGGGTCGGAAGAAAACACCATATATTTT	CASSHMTGGSEENTIYF
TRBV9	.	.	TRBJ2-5	TGTGCCAGCAGCCCAGGGATTACGCAACAAGAGACCCAGTACTTC	CASSPGITQQETQYF
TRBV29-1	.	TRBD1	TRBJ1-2	TGCAGCGTTGAAGCCGAGACAGGGGTTAACTATGGCTACACCTTC	CSVEAETGVNYGYTF
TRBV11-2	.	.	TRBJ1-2	TGTGCCAGCAGCTGGGGGACACAGCGAGACTATGGCTACACCTTC	CASSWGTQRDYGYTF
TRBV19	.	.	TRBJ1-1	TGTGCCAGTAGTATTTGGGGGCCCGCTGAAGCTTTCTTT	CASSIWGPAEAFF
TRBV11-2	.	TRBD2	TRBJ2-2	TGTGCCAGCAGCTTGAAAATAGCGGGAGACACCGGGGAGCTGTTTTTT	CASSLKIAGDTGELFF
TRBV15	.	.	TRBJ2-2	TGTGCCACCAGCAGAGACCCGGGGTTGAACACCGGGGAGCTGTTTTTT	CATSRDPGLNTGELFF
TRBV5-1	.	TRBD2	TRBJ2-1	TGCGCCAGCAGCTCCGGGTTGGGCGGGGGTGACGAGCAGTTCTTC	CASSSGLGGGDEQFF
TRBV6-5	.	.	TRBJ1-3	TGTGCCAGCAGTTACGGGCAGGCTGGAAACACCATATATTTT	CASSYGQAGNTIYF
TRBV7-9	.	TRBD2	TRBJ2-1	TGTGCCAGCAGCCCCCGTGGGGGGGGGAACAATGAGCAGTTCTTC	CASSPRGGGNNEQFF
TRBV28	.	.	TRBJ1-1	TGTGCCAGCCCCCCCCGCAGGAACACTGAAGCTTTCTTT	CASPPRRNTEAFF
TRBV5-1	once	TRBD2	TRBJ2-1	TGCGCCAGCAGTTCCATGGGTGCGGGGGGGAGTTTCTTC	CASSSMGAGGSFF
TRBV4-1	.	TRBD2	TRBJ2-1	TGCGCCAGCAGCCAAGGTCCCGGTAGCGGGGGATTAAGCTCCTACAATGAGCAGTTCTTC	CASSQGPGSGGLSSYNEQFF
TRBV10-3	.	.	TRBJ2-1	TGTGCCATCAGTGAGTCAGGGACACCTAAGGGCAATGAGCAGTTCTTC	CAISESGTPKGNEQFF
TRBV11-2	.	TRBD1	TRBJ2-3	TGTGCCAGCAGCTTAGGTAACAGGGGCGGCACAGATACGCAGTATTTT	CASSLGNRGGTDTQYF
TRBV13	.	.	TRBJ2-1	TGTGCCAGCAGCTTACTTCTGCGGGCCTACAATGAGCAGTTCTTC	CASSLLLRAYNEQFF
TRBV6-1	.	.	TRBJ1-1	TGTGCCAGCAGTGAATTCTTTGGACAGTTGAACACTGAAGCTTTCTTT	CASSEFFGQLNTEAFF
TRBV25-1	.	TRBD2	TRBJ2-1	TGTGCCAGCAGTGGAGGGACTAGCGGGAGGAAGGATGAGCAGTTCTTC	CASSGGTSGRKDEQFF
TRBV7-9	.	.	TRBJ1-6	TGTGCCAGCAGCTCTGTTACGGGGTTAAAAAATTCACCCCTCCACTTT	CASSSVTGLKNSPLHF
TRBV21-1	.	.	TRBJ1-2	TGTGCCAGCATCCTTAAACAGCCCCACTATGGCTACACCTTC	CASILKQPHYGYTF
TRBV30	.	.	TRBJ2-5	TGTGCCTGGAGTCCAGGGGCTTACGGGGAAGGGGAGACCCAGTACTTC	CAWSPGAYGEGETQYF
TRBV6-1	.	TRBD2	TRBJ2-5	TGTGCCAGCAGTGAGGTTGGACTAGCGCAAGAGACCCAGTACTTC	CASSEVGLAQETQYF
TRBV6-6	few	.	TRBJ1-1	TGTGCCAGCAGTCCCCGACAGGAAGCTTTCTTT	CASSPRQEAFF
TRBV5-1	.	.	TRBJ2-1	TGCGCCAGCAGCCCACGGGATGGGGGAGGCCTCCACCTTGATGAGCAGTTCTTC	CASSPRDGGGLHLDEQFF
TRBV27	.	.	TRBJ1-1	TGTGCCAGCAGTTTATCGGCAGGGGTCGACACTGAAGCTTTCTTT	CASSLSAGVDTEAFF
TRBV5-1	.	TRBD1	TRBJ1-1	TGCGCCAGCAGCTTGGCGGACAGGGGAGGCGCGAACACTGAAGCTTTCTTT	CASSLADRGGANTEAFF
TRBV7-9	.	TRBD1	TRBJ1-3	TGTGCCAGCAGCTTAGCCGGGACAGGGGGAAGGGTTGGAAACACCATATATTTT	CASSLAGTGGRVGNTIYF
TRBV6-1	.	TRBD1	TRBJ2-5	TGTGCCAGCAGTGCCTGGGACAGCGTAGAGACCCAGTACTTC	CASSAWDSVETQYF
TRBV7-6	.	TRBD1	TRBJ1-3	TGTGCCAGCAGCTTAGGACAGGGGCCAGGAAACACCATATATTTT	CASSLGQGPGNTIYF
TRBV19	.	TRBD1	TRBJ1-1	TGTGCCAGCAAAACCACAGACAGGGGCCTCTGGAAAGCTTTCTTT	CASKTTDRGLWKAFF
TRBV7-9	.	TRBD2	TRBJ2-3	TGTGCCAGCAGCCCTAGAGGAGAACTAGCGGGACTTAGCACAGATACGCAGTATTTT	CASSPRGELAGLSTDTQYF
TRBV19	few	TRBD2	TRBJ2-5	TGTGCCAGTCGAAAAACTAGCGGGGGGAATCAAGAGACCCAGTACTTC	CASRKTSGGNQETQYF
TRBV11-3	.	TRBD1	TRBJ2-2	TGTGCCAGCAGCTTATTTACCGCGGACAGGGACAACACCGGGGAGCTGTTTTTT	CASSLFTADRDNTGELFF
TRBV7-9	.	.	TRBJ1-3	TGTGCCAGCAGCTTAAAATCAGGAATCCTCTCTGGAAACACCATATATTTT	CASSLKSGILSGNTIYF
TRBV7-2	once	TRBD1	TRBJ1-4	TGTGCCAGCACCGTGGACAGGGCTCATGAAAAACTGTTTTTT	CASTVDRAHEKLFF
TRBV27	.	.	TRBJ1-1	TGTGCCAGCAGTTGGGGAGGGATAACTGAAGCTTTCTTT	CASSWGGITEAFF
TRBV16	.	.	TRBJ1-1	TGTGCCAGCAGTCGGACAACGAACACTGAAGCTTTCTTT	CASSRTTNTEAFF
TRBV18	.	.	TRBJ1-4	TGTGCCAGCTCACCACCTTGGCCTCCCGGGAAACTGTTTTTT	CASSPPWPPGKLFF
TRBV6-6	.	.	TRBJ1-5	TGTGCCAGCAGTTACTCCTCAGGTTCCAATCAGCCCCAGCATTTT	CASSYSSGSNQPQHF